This entry concerns a single TCR beta chain. CDR3 length: 14 amino acids. From germline, CDR1 is DFQATT and CDR2 SNEGSKA (reference sequence). Losses at the gene ends were 6 bases for V and 3 bases for J; bases not matched to a gene: 5. TCRdb itself ran the 5' RACE reads through MiXCR, one entry per CDR3 protein. The table records under 900,000 distinct CDR3 sequences, roughly 12% of them present only once. The sample is drawn from a study of identical twins. The data also belong to a second study, concerning yellow fever vaccine responses in identical twins.

The chain links TRBV20-1 to TRBJ2-3; 11 bases align to TRBD2. The clonotype comes from a woman under 30 in good health. Sample: PBMCs. The CDR3 reads CSAPGLAETDTQYF. DNA of the CDR3: TGCAGTGCCCCGGGACTAGCGGAGACAGATACGCAGTATTTT.